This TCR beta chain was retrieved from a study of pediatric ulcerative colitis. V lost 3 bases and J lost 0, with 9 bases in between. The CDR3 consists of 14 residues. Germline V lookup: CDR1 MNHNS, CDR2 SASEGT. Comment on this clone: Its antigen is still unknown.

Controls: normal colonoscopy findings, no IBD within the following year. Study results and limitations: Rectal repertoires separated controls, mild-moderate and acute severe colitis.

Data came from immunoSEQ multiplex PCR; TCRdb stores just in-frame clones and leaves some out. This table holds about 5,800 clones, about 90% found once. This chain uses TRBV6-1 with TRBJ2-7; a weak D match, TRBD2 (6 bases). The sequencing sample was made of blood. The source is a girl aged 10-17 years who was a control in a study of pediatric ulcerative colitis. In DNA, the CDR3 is TGTGCCAGCAGTGATGGAGGGGACTCCTACGAGCAGTACTTC. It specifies CASSDGGDSYEQYF.